These 24 T cell receptor beta chains were sequenced from one sample in a study of vaccination and CD4 T cells after COVID-19. Once obtained from cultured CD4+ T cells, the DNA was sequenced using the Oncomine TCR Beta short-read assay. Via MiXCR, TCRdb re-called the PCR reads, giving one row per CDR3 protein. Among more than 20,000 distinct CDR3 sequences listed, around half were seen once. Treatment reported: roughly 10-day PBMC culture with coronavirus spike peptide pools or control peptides (ViraFEST assay). Which antigens these TCRs recognize remains unknown. The sample comprised CD4+ T cells from blood, cultured in vitro. These receptor sequences come from a human donor who had recovered from COVID-19.

A few counts support this clonotype. The gene calls are TRBV14 and TRBJ2-2; 7 bases align to TRBD1. V dropped 3 bases and J dropped 5; count of bases not matched to a gene: 9. The length of the CDR3 is 16 residues. CDR1 and CDR2 (germline): SGHDN, FVKESK. The CDR3 is CASSQFRDSKTGELFF. CDR3 nucleotides: TGTGCCAGCAGCCAGTTTCGGGACAGTAAAACCGGGGAGCTGTTTTTT.

J is TRBJ2-5 and V is TRBV5-4; 13 nucleotides align to TRBD2. The ends lost 4 bases at V and 7 bases at J; junction bases unmatched: 4. Germline V gene sequence: CDR1 SGHNT, CDR2 YYREEE (reference sequence). This CDR3 spans 14 amino acids. The CDR3 loop is CASSPGTSGVTQYF. The CDR3 DNA follows: TGTGCCAGCAGCCCGGGGACTAGCGGGGTGACCCAGTACTTC.

This clonotype was recorded only once. J is TRBJ1-1 and V is TRBV6-1; D not certain. The germline V gene encodes CDR1 MNHNS and CDR2 SASEGT. The CDR3 consists of 13 residues. The V end lost 6 bases, the J end lost 5 bases, and 13 bases lay between the germline ends. This CDR3 is CASSPEFGTEAFF. CDR3 DNA: TGTGCCAGCAGCCCAGAATTTGGTACTGAAGCTTTCTTT.

The chain uses TRBV28 and TRBJ2-3; TRBD2 agrees at 10 bases. The CDR3 runs to 15 residues. J gave up 3 bases and V 3 bases, and 3 bases lay outside the gene matches. The germline gives CDR1 MDHEN, CDR2 SYDVKM. For the CDR3, the DNA is TGTGCCAGCAGTTTCCCTAGCGGGGGTACAGATACGCAGTATTTT. Its translation is CASSFPSGGTDTQYF.

This sequence joins TRBV4-1 and TRBJ2-5, with 8 nucleotides matching TRBD2. V lost 0 bases and J lost 6; bases outside the gene matches: 9. CDR1 is MGHRA, CDR2 YSYEKL, per germline. The CDR3 length is 16 residues. CDR3 nucleotide sequence: TGCGCCAGCAGCCAAGATGGGGGACTAGGATTAAAGACCCAGTACTTC. This encodes CASSQDGGLGLKTQYF.

The J gene is TRBJ2-5, the V gene TRBV7-2; D could derive from TRBD1 or TRBD2 (7 bases each). The CDR3 runs to 14 residues. The V and J ends lost 2 bases and 5 bases respectively, with 12 bases between them. Germline CDR1 is SGHTA and CDR2 is FQGNSA. The CDR3 coding sequence is TGTGCCAGCAGCTTACAGGGGGGGGGGGAGACCCAGTACTTC. Translated, it gives CASSLQGGGETQYF.

The genes are TRBV10-3 and TRBJ2-1, with D uncertain. Between the trimmed V and J ends, which lost 3 bases and 5 bases, there was a span of 8 bases. The CDR3 totals 13 residues. The germline V gene encodes CDR1 ENHRY and CDR2 SYGVKD. The CDR3 DNA follows: TGTGCCATCAGTGAAAGGAATCACAATGAGCAGTTCTTC. This gives the protein CAISERNHNEQFF.

This clonotype appeared a few times. The chain couples TRBV7-9 to TRBJ2-6; TRBD2 is a possible D gene (5 bases). The CDR3 runs to 16 residues. V was cut by 4 bases and J by 3 bases, with 13 bases left in between. CDR1 is SEHNR, CDR2 FQNEAQ, per germline (reference sequence). The DNA for the CDR3 is TGTGCCAGCAGCTCCTCCCAGGAGGATGGGGCCAACGTCCTGACTTTC. Translating it yields CASSSSQEDGANVLTF. The whole variable domain, remainder taken from reference TRBV7-9 and TRBJ2-6, is DTGVSQNPRHKITKRGQNVTFRCDPISEHNRLYWYRQTLGQGPEFLTYFQNEAQLEKSRLLSDRFSAERPKGSFSTLEIQRTEQGDSAMYLCASSSSQEDGANVLTFGAGSRLTVL.

This clonotype was counted a few times. This sequence joins TRBV24-1 and TRBJ2-7; D tentatively fits TRBD1 or TRBD2 (5 bases each). This CDR3 has 17 amino acids. V gave up 2 bases and J gave up 9 bases, with 25 bases separating them. CDR1 is KGHDR, CDR2 SFDVKD, per germline. The CDR3 spells CATSDSSAGTPDQRQYF. CDR3 nucleotides: TGTGCCACCAGTGATTCTTCGGCCGGGACGCCCGATCAGCGGCAGTACTTC.

This clonotype was found a few times. The J gene is TRBJ1-5, the V gene TRBV20-1; 9 bases match TRBD1. Germline values: CDR1 DFQATT, CDR2 SNEGSKA (reference sequence). This CDR3 is built from 14 residues. The V and J ends lost 6 bases and 5 bases, in that order; junction bases with no gene match: 8. The CDR3 nucleotides read TGCAGTGCAACTACAGGGGGCCGTTATCAGCCCCAGCATTTT. Translating gives CSATTGGRYQPQHF.

The sample holds one count of this clonotype. The chain recombines TRBV6-1 with TRBJ2-6; D perhaps matches TRBD1 (5 bases). CDR3 length: 15 amino acids. V lost 6 bases, J lost 4 bases, and 13 bases lay in between. Germline loops: CDR1 MNHNS, CDR2 SASEGT. CDR3 loop: CASRDGAPGANVLTF. CDR3 in DNA: TGTGCCAGCAGGGATGGGGCGCCAGGGGCCAACGTCCTGACTTTC.

This clonotype was found a few times. J is TRBJ1-3 and V is TRBV7-9; weak D call: TRBD1 (5 bases). V was cut by 8 bases and J by 0 bases, with 11 bases left in between. The germline V gene has CDR1 SEHNR and CDR2 FQNEAQ (reference sequence). The CDR3 extends over 14 amino acids. CDR3 in amino acids: CASDAGHSGNTIYF. The CDR3 bases are TGTGCCAGCGACGCAGGGCACTCTGGAAACACCATATATTTT.

This clonotype was recorded a few times. The chain uses TRBV7-9 and TRBJ1-2; no firm D call. Germline assignment: CDR1 SEHNR and CDR2 FQNEAQ (reference sequence). CDR3 length: 14 amino acids. V shed 5 bases and J shed 5 bases, with 15 bases lying between them. CDR3 coding DNA: TGTGCCAGCAGCCGTGAAGGGTCTCGGTATGGCTACACCTTC. Translation gives CASSREGSRYGYTF.

The V call is TRBV2, the J call TRBJ1-4; D unresolved. V was pared by 2 bases and J by 10 bases, with 8 bases between. CDR3 length equals 12 residues. The germline V gene has CDR1 SNHLY and CDR2 FYNNEI. The CDR3 loop reads CASSEMVGKLFF. In DNA, the CDR3 is TGTGCCAGCAGTGAAATGGTGGGAAAACTGTTTTTT.

This clonotype was observed a few times. J is TRBJ1-1 and V is TRBV7-2; 10 positions match TRBD1. The junction had 6 bases not matched to a gene; V was cut back by 3 bases and J by 11 bases. Germline V gene sequence: CDR1 SGHTA, CDR2 FQGNSA. The CDR3 length is 13 residues. CDR3 protein: CASSFDRGREAFF. The CDR3 DNA is TGTGCCAGCAGCTTTGACAGGGGGCGCGAGGCTTTCTTT.

This clonotype is medium-sized within its sample. The V call is TRBV7-3, the J call TRBJ1-2; TRBD1 aligns across 8 bases. The CDR3 consists of 14 residues. Trimming took 3 bases from V and 2 from J; bases not matched to a gene: 2. Germline assignment: CDR1 SGHTA and CDR2 FQGTGA. CDR3 in DNA: TGTGCCAGCAGCTTGAACAGGGGGAACTATGGCTACACCTTC. Translation gives CASSLNRGNYGYTF.

In its sample, this clonotype was seen a few times. The CDR3 here is CASSLRTGAGPEAFF. CDR3 nucleotides: TGTGCCAGCTCCCTGAGAACAGGGGCTGGACCTGAAGCTTTCTTT. J is TRBJ1-1 and V is TRBV12-3 or TRBV12-4; 7 nucleotides agree with TRBD1. The CDR3 consists of 15 residues. J lost 6 bases, V lost 8 bases, and 15 bases had no gene match.

The chain couples TRBV6-1 to TRBJ1-6; a weak D match, TRBD1 (5 bases). The CDR3 is 15 residues long. Trimming took off 3 bases at V and 4 bases at J, with 10 bases between the two ends. Germline CDR1 reads MNHNS; CDR2 reads SASEGT. This chain's CDR3 is CASSDYRGYNSPLHF. CDR3 nucleotide sequence: TGTGCCAGCAGTGATTATAGGGGTTATAATTCACCCCTCCACTTT.

This clonotype was found a few times. The chain combines TRBV7-9 with TRBJ2-7, with TRBD1 as a possible D gene (6 bases). V gave up 8 bases and J gave up 0 bases, with 17 bases separating them. CDR1 and CDR2 (germline): SEHNR, FQNEAQ (reference sequence). This CDR3 region has 15 residues. The CDR3 protein is CASARGRQLSYEQYF. DNA for the CDR3: TGTGCCAGCGCGAGGGGGAGACAACTCTCCTACGAGCAGTACTTC.

The rearrangement links TRBV30 to TRBJ1-2; D is undetermined. V lost 0 bases and J lost 6, with 8 bases in between. The CDR3 extends over 12 amino acids. The germline V gene has CDR1 GTSNPN and CDR2 SVGIG (reference sequence). In DNA form, the CDR3 reads TGTGCCTGGAGTGTAAACGTCCATGGCTACACCTTC. This codes for CAWSVNVHGYTF.

The chain has TRBV27 and TRBJ2-1, with no clear D. The CDR3 consists of 13 residues. Trimming shortened V by 4 bases and J by 7 bases, and 11 bases separated the two germline ends. Germline CDR1 MNHEY, CDR2 SMNVEV (reference sequence). The CDR3 sequence is CASSYLWENEQFF. The CDR3, as DNA: TGTGCCAGCAGTTACCTCTGGGAAAATGAGCAGTTCTTC.

A single count supports this clonotype. The chain recombines TRBV19 with TRBJ1-2; D is uncertain. From germline, CDR1 is LNHDA and CDR2 SQIVND (reference sequence). The CDR3 has 14 amino acids. With 3 bases removed from V and 4 bases from J, the gap between germline ends came to 12 bases. CDR3 sequence reads: CASSMTPWSYGYTF. Here the CDR3 DNA reads TGTGCCAGTAGTATGACCCCATGGAGCTATGGCTACACCTTC.

This clonotype has more than one count but fewer than ten. The chain has TRBV30 and TRBJ2-3; weak D call: TRBD2 (5 bases). V lost 4 bases and J 5 bases, leaving 13 bases between the germline ends. The CDR3 extends over 13 amino acids. The V gene's germline CDR1 is GTSNPN and CDR2 SVGIG (reference sequence). The CDR3 DNA follows: TGTGCCTGGAACGTTCGGGCGGGAGATACGCAGTATTTT. This translates into CAWNVRAGDTQYF. The full variable domain, its missing parts supplied by reference TRBV30 and TRBJ2-3, is SQTIHQWPATLVQPVGSPLSLECTVEGTSNPNLYWYRQAAGRGLQLLFYSVGIGQISSEVPQNLSASRPQDRQFILSSKKLLLSDSGFYLCAWNVRAGDTQYFGPGTRLTVL.

The V call is TRBV27, the J call TRBJ2-7; TRBD1 or TRBD2 may be the D gene (5 bases each). The CDR3 consists of 14 residues. The germline V and J ends were trimmed by 9 bases and 0 bases, with 15 bases remaining between them. Germline lookup yields CDR1 MNHEY and CDR2 SMNVEV (reference sequence). The CDR3 DNA sequence: TGTGCCAGTATGTCGGGACGCTCCTCCTACGAGCAGTACTTC. It codes for CASMSGRSSYEQYF.